A selection of T cell receptor beta chains follows, all from one sample in a study of shared clonotypes between healthy human individuals. TCRdb's copy holds only in-frame clones and misses some; the assay was immunoSEQ multiplex PCR. The table shows about 2 million clones, with around 95% occurring only once. The sequencing input was naive CD4+ T cells sorted from blood. The receptors stem from a man between 18 and 35 years old in good health. The CDR3 runs from the conserved cysteine through the conserved F or W. The D gene is left open where the match is weak.

V	J	D	DNA	CDR3
TRBV5-1	TRBJ1-6	-	TGCGCCAGTACAGCCGGGGTTGGGGCAACAGGAGGCAATTCACCCCTCCACTTT	CASTAGVGATGGNSPLHF
TRBV10-3	TRBJ1-2	-	TGTGCCATCAGTGATTCCGTTTTAGAGGGAAGGCCCTCCTATGGCTACACCTTC	CAISDSVLEGRPSYGYTF
TRBV7-9	TRBJ2-7	-	TGTGCCAGCAGCTTCCCCTCCGATGACAGCAATTACTTC	CASSFPSDDSNYF
TRBV28	TRBJ1-2	TRBD1	TGTGCCAGCAGTCAGGGGGGCTATGGCTACACCTTC	CASSQGGYGYTF
TRBV28	TRBJ2-7	-	TGTGCCAGCACCACTCAAAGGGGGGCTACCCACGAGCAGTACTTC	CASTTQRGATHEQYF
TRBV11-3	TRBJ2-3	-	TGTGCCAGCAGCTTAAGTCGTGGAGGGACGCAGTATTTT	CASSLSRGGTQYF
TRBV5-4	TRBJ2-1	-	TGTGCCAGCAGCTTGGGGGTTCAGGGCGGCAATGAGCAGTTCTTC	CASSLGVQGGNEQFF
TRBV5-1	TRBJ2-1	TRBD2	TGCGCCAGCAGCTTGGCGACTAGCGGGAGCGATGAGCAGTTCTTC	CASSLATSGSDEQFF
TRBV7-9	TRBJ1-4	TRBD1	TGTGCCAGCAGCTTAGCGTCAGGGGGCGAAAAACTGTTTTTT	CASSLASGGEKLFF
TRBV5-4	TRBJ1-3	-	TGTGCCAGCAGCTTGGGTTGGAGGTATTCTGGAAACACCATATATTTT	CASSLGWRYSGNTIYF
TRBV9	TRBJ1-1	-	TGTGCCAGCAGTTCACCCAGGGCGAACACTGAAGCTTTCTTT	CASSSPRANTEAFF
TRBV4-1	TRBJ2-3	-	TGCGCCAGCAGCCTAAGGGGGGGGAGTGGGGCAACAGATACGCAGTATTTT	CASSLRGGSGATDTQYF
TRBV14	TRBJ2-2	-	TGTGCCAGCAGCTTAGGAGCCCGCACTAGGCCCGGGGAGCTGTTTTTT	CASSLGARTRPGELFF
TRBV4-3	TRBJ2-1	TRBD2	TGCGCCAGCAGCCGCCGGACTAGCGGGGCCTCTTCCTACAATGAGCAGTTCTTC	CASSRRTSGASSYNEQFF
TRBV9	TRBJ2-5	TRBD1	TGTGCCAGCAGCGCGAAGCCCGGGACAGGGGGCGGGAGGGAGACCCAGTACTTC	CASSAKPGTGGGRETQYF
TRBV11-2	TRBJ1-1	TRBD1	TGTGCCAGCAGCTTCCACCAGGGGGCGGACACTGAAGCTTTCTTT	CASSFHQGADTEAFF
TRBV18	TRBJ2-7	-	TGTGCCAGCTCACGGGACCCCCTCGAGCAGTACTTC	CASSRDPLEQYF
TRBV5-1	TRBJ2-1	-	TGCGCCAGCAGCTTTCCCGGCAATGAGCAGTTCTTC	CASSFPGNEQFF